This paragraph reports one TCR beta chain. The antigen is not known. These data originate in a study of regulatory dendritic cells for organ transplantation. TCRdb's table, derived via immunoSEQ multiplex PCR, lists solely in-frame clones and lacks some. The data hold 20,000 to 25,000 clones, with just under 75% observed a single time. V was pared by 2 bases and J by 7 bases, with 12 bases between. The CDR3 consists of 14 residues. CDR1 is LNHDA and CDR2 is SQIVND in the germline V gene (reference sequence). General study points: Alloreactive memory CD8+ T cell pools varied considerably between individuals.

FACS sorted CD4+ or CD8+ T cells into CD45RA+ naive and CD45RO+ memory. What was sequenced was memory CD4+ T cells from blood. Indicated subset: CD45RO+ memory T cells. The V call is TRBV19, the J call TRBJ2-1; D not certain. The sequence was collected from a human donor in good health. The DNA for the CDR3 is TGTGCCAGTAGTATACTTTTCCAGTCTAATGAGCAGTTCTTC. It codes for CASSILFQSNEQFF.